The sequence of this T cell receptor (beta chain) was determined in a study of T cell repertoires in cytomegalovirus infection. Germline V lookup: CDR1 LNHNV, CDR2 YYDKDF (reference sequence). This CDR3 has 16 amino acids. Trimming shortened V by 0 bases and J by 0 bases, and 8 bases separated the two germline ends. TCRdb re-called the reads through MiXCR, storing one row per CDR3 protein. The sample has some 350,000 distinct CDR3 sequences; just under 35% are singletons. About this clonotype: The antigen is not known.

This chain connects TRBV15 to TRBJ1-4; no clear D gene. The specimen comprised cultured PBMCs, sampled from culture after CMV antigen stimulation. This receptor was taken from a human donor in good health (CMV status not recorded). Some clones in this sample may be carry-over from other donors' samples. CDR3 nucleotide sequence: TGTGCCACCAGCAGAGACAGTGGAGCAACTAATGAAAAACTGTTTTTT. Residues: CATSRDSGATNEKLFF.